This entry lists 28 T cell receptor beta chains sequenced from one sample in a study of shared clonotypes between healthy human individuals. TCRdb's copy holds only in-frame clones and misses some; the assay was immunoSEQ multiplex PCR. The top ten clones hold 0.13% of a sample with millions of clones, roughly 94% of them seen once. The sample was naive CD4+ T cells sorted from blood. Subset meaning: CD45RA+ positively selected. These TCRs come from a young man in good health.

The chain has TRBV10-3 and TRBJ1-4; perhaps TRBD1 as D (5 bases). Germline assignment: CDR1 ENHRY and CDR2 SYGVKD. This CDR3 is built from 14 residues. V was clipped by 6 bases and J by 5 bases, with 13 bases between them. The CDR3 bases are TGTGCCATCAGAGGGACGGAGAGGAATGAAAAACTGTTTTTT. Protein sequence: CAIRGTERNEKLFF.

Turning to this clone: The identical CDR3 is also encoded by other nucleotide sequences in the sample. This chain connects TRBV29-1 to TRBJ2-1; D may be TRBD1 or TRBD2 (5 bases each). V was shortened by 6 bases and J by 0 bases, with 9 bases between the two germline ends. Per the germline V gene, CDR1 is SQVTM and CDR2 is ANQGSEA. The CDR3 runs 13 residues. The CDR3 DNA reads TGCAGCGTGGGACGGAGCTCCTACAATGAGCAGTTCTTC. This encodes CSVGRSSYNEQFF.

V is TRBV18 and J is TRBJ2-1; D not resolved. CDR1 is KGHSH, CDR2 LQKENI, per germline. This CDR3 has 13 amino acids. Trimming removed 5 bases from V and 5 bases from J, with 10 bases in between. The CDR3 here is CASSTKQNNEQFF. The CDR3, as DNA: TGTGCCAGCTCAACGAAGCAGAACAATGAGCAGTTCTTC.

This chain uses TRBV30 with TRBJ1-5, with 10 positions matching TRBD1. CDR3 size: 14 residues. Germline-derived CDR1 and CDR2 are GTSNPN and SVGIG (reference sequence). The J segment lost 5 bases and the V segment lost 2 bases, leaving 3 bases of the junction unmatched. The CDR3 loop is CAWSKGQGYQPQHF. The CDR3 nucleotides are TGTGCCTGGAGTAAGGGACAGGGGTATCAGCCCCAGCATTTT.

This clone has just one count. The chain employs TRBV4-1 and TRBJ2-5, with 10 bases lining up with TRBD2. Trimming cost V 1 base and J 4 bases; bases outside gene matches: 9. Germline loops: CDR1 MGHRA, CDR2 YSYEKL. The CDR3 totals 17 residues. CDR3 residues: CASSQGGLAGARETQYF. As DNA, the CDR3 is TGCGCCAGCAGCCAAGGGGGGCTAGCGGGGGCCCGAGAGACCCAGTACTTC.

This clone was counted ten times or more. This sample also contains other DNA sequences that code for the same CDR3. The CDR3 is CASSQDSNQPQHF. The CDR3 nucleotides are TGTGCCAGCAGTCAAGATAGCAATCAGCCCCAGCATTTT. The chain carries TRBV2 and TRBJ1-5; D unclear. The V gene lost 5 bases and the J gene lost 0 bases, with 5 bases spanning the gap. From germline, CDR1 is SNHLY and CDR2 FYNNEI. CDR3 size: 13 residues.

The chain has TRBV18 and TRBJ2-7, with TRBD1 matching over 9 bases. Germline V gene lookup returns CDR1 KGHSH and CDR2 LQKENI. The CDR3 has 15 residues. The ends lost 3 bases at V and 1 base at J; junction bases unmatched: 4. The CDR3 region has the DNA TGTGCCAGCTCACCTACAGGGGGCCAGTCCTACGAGCAGTACTTC. This sequence encodes CASSPTGGQSYEQYF.

This rearrangement joins TRBV18 to TRBJ2-1; 7 bases are shared with TRBD2. Trimming took 2 bases from V and 8 from J; bases not matched to a gene: 9. The CDR3 length is 15 residues. Germline V gene lookup returns CDR1 KGHSH and CDR2 LQKENI. This CDR3 reads CASSPVAGVTDEQFF. The CDR3 nucleotides are TGTGCCAGCTCACCAGTGGCGGGAGTAACCGATGAGCAGTTCTTC.

The chain combines TRBV7-2 with TRBJ2-5, with TRBD1 matching over 7 bases. The CDR3 length is 13 residues. Looked up from germline, CDR1 is SGHTA and CDR2 is FQGNSA. The ends lost 6 bases at V and 5 bases at J; junction bases unmatched: 6. Written as DNA, the CDR3 is TGTGCCAGCAGACTGACAGGGTCTGAGACCCAGTACTTC. Translating gives CASRLTGSETQYF. The full variable domain, rest sourced from reference TRBV7-2 and TRBJ2-5, is GAGVSQSPSNKVTEKGKDVELRCDPISGHTALYWYRQSLGQGLEFLIYFQGNSAPDKSGLPSDRFSAERTGGSVSTLTIQRTQQEDSAVYLCASRLTGSETQYFGPGTRLLVL.

V gene TRBV27 combines with J gene TRBJ2-1, with D possibly being TRBD1 or TRBD2 (7 bases each). Looked up from germline, CDR1 is MNHEY and CDR2 is SMNVEV (reference sequence). The CDR3 totals 16 residues. Trimming cost V 7 bases and J 4 bases, with 20 bases left between them. The chain's CDR3 is CASNKIQGGGYNEQFF. The DNA for the CDR3 is TGTGCCAGCAATAAAATCCAGGGGGGAGGGTACAATGAGCAGTTCTTC.

About this clone itself: Other DNA sequences in the same sample also yield this CDR3. The J gene is TRBJ1-1, the V gene TRBV18; D gene unclear. Germline V gene sequence: CDR1 KGHSH, CDR2 LQKENI. There are 14 residues in the CDR3. Trimming pared 3 bases from V and 1 base from J, leaving 9 bases between. The CDR3 region is CASSPGRENTEAFF. The DNA of the CDR3 is TGTGCCAGCTCACCGGGCCGAGAGAACACTGAAGCTTTCTTT.

The chain is built from TRBV9 and TRBJ1-2; tentative D call: TRBD1 (6 bases). Germline lookup yields CDR1 SGDLS and CDR2 YYNGEE. The CDR3 runs 14 residues. V gave up 0 bases and J gave up 7 bases, with 13 bases separating them. Here the CDR3 reads CASSVERGLGGYTF. DNA of the CDR3: TGTGCCAGCAGCGTAGAGAGGGGGTTGGGTGGCTACACCTTC.

The chain links TRBV5-4 to TRBJ1-4, with D tentatively TRBD1 (6 bases). CDR3 length: 16 residues. The V gene lost 3 bases and the J gene lost 3 bases, with 15 bases spanning the gap. CDR1 and CDR2 from the germline V gene are SGHNT and YYREEE (reference sequence). The CDR3 sequence: CASSSKTGSSNEKLFF. For the CDR3, the DNA is TGTGCCAGCAGCTCAAAAACAGGGTCATCTAATGAAAAACTGTTTTTT.

The genes are TRBV2 and TRBJ1-1; D unresolved. In germline, CDR1 is SNHLY, CDR2 FYNNEI. The CDR3 is 11 residues long. Trimming shortened V by 8 bases and J by 4 bases, and 8 bases separated the two germline ends. The CDR3: CASFVVTEAFF. The CDR3 DNA is TGTGCCAGCTTCGTGGTCACTGAAGCTTTCTTT.

The chain carries TRBV27 and TRBJ1-5, with 7 nucleotides matching TRBD1. With V trimmed by 5 bases and J by 0 bases, 10 bases remained unmatched. CDR3 length: 17 residues. The germline V gene encodes CDR1 MNHEY and CDR2 SMNVEV (reference sequence). In nucleotides, the CDR3 is TGTGCCAGCAGTCCCTTGACAGGGATGTATAGCAATCAGCCCCAGCATTTT. This translates into CASSPLTGMYSNQPQHF.

The table lists this clone with a count of one. V is TRBV5-6 and J is TRBJ2-3, with TRBD2 as a possible D gene (5 bases). V gave up 4 bases and J gave up 6 bases, with 21 bases separating them. CDR3 length: 16 amino acids. Germline values: CDR1 SGHDT, CDR2 YYEEEE. The CDR3 is CASSHRGQPPTDTQYF. CDR3 DNA sequence: TGTGCCAGCAGCCACCGAGGGCAACCCCCAACGGATACGCAGTATTTT.

The rearrangement uses TRBV7-9 and TRBJ2-5; 7 bases line up with TRBD2. With V trimmed by 6 bases and J by 7 bases, 11 bases remained unmatched. CDR1 and CDR2 from the germline V gene are SEHNR and FQNEAQ (reference sequence). The CDR3 length is 14 residues. The CDR3, as DNA: TGTGCCAGCAGTCTTTCGGGGGGTACAGGGACCCAGTACTTC. Amino acids: CASSLSGGTGTQYF.

The rearrangement uses TRBV18 and TRBJ2-1, with 8 bases matching TRBD2. The CDR3 is made up of 13 amino acids. J was trimmed by 7 bases and V by 5 bases; bases with no gene match: 4. Per germline, CDR1 KGHSH and CDR2 LQKENI. The CDR3 bases are TGTGCCAGCTCATCTAGCGGGCAAAATGAGCAGTTCTTC. This encodes CASSSSGQNEQFF.

This clone has a single count. V is TRBV7-9 and J is TRBJ2-3, with D possibly TRBD2 on 6 matching bases. Trimming cost V 7 bases and J 3 bases, with 23 bases left between them. Germline V lookup: CDR1 SEHNR, CDR2 FQNEAQ (reference sequence). This CDR3 has 17 residues. The CDR3 here is CASTLLVLGGRTDTQYF. The CDR3 DNA sequence: TGTGCCAGCACCCTCCTTGTGTTGGGGGGACGAACAGATACGCAGTATTTT.

The chain has TRBV6-6 and TRBJ2-3, with 7 positions matching TRBD2. Germline trimming cut 0 bases from V and 4 bases from J; bases unmatched to any gene: 7. The V gene's germline CDR1 is MNHNY and CDR2 SVGAGI (reference sequence). The CDR3 is made up of 16 amino acids. The chain's CDR3 is CASSYSWRETADTQYF. The CDR3 DNA follows: TGTGCCAGCAGTTACTCCTGGCGGGAGACGGCAGATACGCAGTATTTT.

J is TRBJ2-5 and V is TRBV5-1; TRBD2 agrees at 11 bases. The ends lost 4 bases at V and 4 bases at J; junction bases unmatched: 9. This CDR3 contains 16 residues. Germline values: CDR1 SGHRS, CDR2 YFSETQ. The CDR3 loop reads CASSLQTSGVAETQYF. CDR3 bases: TGCGCCAGCAGCCTCCAGACTAGCGGGGTAGCAGAGACCCAGTACTTC.

This chain links TRBV18 with TRBJ1-4; D is undetermined. V lost 5 bases, J lost 4 bases, and 17 bases lay in between. Germline CDR1 is KGHSH and CDR2 is LQKENI. CDR3 length: 16 residues. The DNA for the CDR3 is TGTGCCAGCTCATCCCCAGTGGGAGCCTTTAATGAAAAACTGTTTTTT. Protein product: CASSSPVGAFNEKLFF. The full variable domain, completed using reference TRBV18 and TRBJ1-4, is NAGVMQNPRHLVRRRGQEARLRCSPMKGHSHVYWYRQLPEEGLKFMVYLQKENIIDESGMPKERFSAEFPKEGPSILRIQQVVRGDSAAYFCASSSPVGAFNEKLFFGSGTQLSVL.

The chain is built from TRBV6-6 and TRBJ1-3, with D unresolved. Germline assignment: CDR1 MNHNY and CDR2 SVGAGI (reference sequence). The CDR3 is 15 amino acids. Trimming shortened V by 2 bases and J by 4 bases, and 12 bases separated the two germline ends. Written as DNA, the CDR3 is TGTGCCAGCAGTTACGGGGATTCGGGAGGAAACACCATATATTTT. As protein: CASSYGDSGGNTIYF.

The chain is built from TRBV2 and TRBJ2-3; D possibly corresponds to TRBD2 (6 bases). V lost 2 bases and J lost 2, with 11 bases in between. This CDR3 has 15 amino acids. The germline V gene has CDR1 SNHLY and CDR2 FYNNEI. The CDR3 DNA reads TGTGCCAGCAGTGAAAGGAGGGGATTCACAGATACGCAGTATTTT. It codes for CASSERRGFTDTQYF.

Remarks on this clone: Other DNA variants within this sample encode the same CDR3. The V call is TRBV7-2, the J call TRBJ2-7; possible D gene TRBD2, 6 bases. The V gene lost 5 bases and the J gene lost 0 bases, with 14 bases spanning the gap. This CDR3 region has 15 residues. CDR1 is SGHTA and CDR2 is FQGNSA in the germline V gene. The CDR3, as DNA: TGTGCCAGCAGCCTATCGCTAGCGTCCTCCTACGAGCAGTACTTC. Translating gives CASSLSLASSYEQYF. The variable domain in full, with the rest retrieved from reference TRBV7-2 and TRBJ2-7, is GAGVSQSPSNKVTEKGKDVELRCDPISGHTALYWYRQSLGQGLEFLIYFQGNSAPDKSGLPSDRFSAERTGGSVSTLTIQRTQQEDSAVYLCASSLSLASSYEQYFGPGTRLTVT.

The chain carries TRBV6-6 and TRBJ2-6; unclear D gene. The germline V gene encodes CDR1 MNHNY and CDR2 SVGAGI (reference sequence). This CDR3 is 13 amino acids long. V lost 1 base and J lost 4, with 2 bases in between. The CDR3 loop is CASSYYGANVLTF. In DNA, the CDR3 is TGTGCCAGCAGTTACTACGGGGCCAACGTCCTGACTTTC.

This clone has a handful of counts. This rearrangement joins TRBV11-2 to TRBJ2-5; the D gene is possibly TRBD1 (5 bases). There are 16 residues in the CDR3. V was pared by 0 bases and J by 2 bases, with 13 bases between. Per germline, CDR1 SGHAT and CDR2 FQNNGV. CDR3 region: CASSLDLSTGQETQYF. Here the CDR3 DNA reads TGTGCCAGCAGCTTAGATCTTAGCACAGGACAAGAGACCCAGTACTTC.

The chain carries TRBV11-2 and TRBJ1-5; D gene uncertain. Trimming shortened V by 1 base and J by 6 bases, and 10 bases separated the two germline ends. The CDR3 is 14 residues long. The germline CDR1 and CDR2 sequences are SGHAT and FQNNGV. This chain's CDR3 is CASSLAAAGQPQHF. As DNA, the CDR3 is TGTGCCAGCAGCTTAGCGGCAGCGGGTCAGCCCCAGCATTTT.